This T cell receptor beta chain was found in a study of T cell responses to AZD1222 COVID-19 vaccine. Overall study results and limits: The study identified only five to seven AZD1222 recipients as seropositive at baseline. Clonal diversity was possibly underestimated, and the donors were mostly white British, with more females. Across spike, vaccine-associated CD4 TCRs were found, dominant at 160-218 and 743-854. Reportedly, nearly half of unique spike TCRs recognized epitopes outside B.1.351/B.1.1.7 mutations.

Turning to this clone: No antigen is known for it.

Produced via immunoSEQ multiplex PCR; TCRdb's table is partial and in-frame only. Among 200,000 or so clones, 85% to 95% were seen once, and the ten largest hold approximately 1%. The clonotype comes from an adult who received the AZD1222 COVID-19 vaccine. The sample here was peripheral blood, taken 28 days after the second AZD1222 dose.

The CDR3 DNA follows: TGTGCCAGCAGTGAGGGCTATAGCAATCAGCCCCAGCATTTT. This codes for CASSEGYSNQPQHF. V is TRBV6-4 and J is TRBJ1-5; D gene unclear. Germline CDR1 and CDR2: MRHNA and SNTAGT. V was cut by 3 bases and J by 0 bases, with 6 bases left in between. This CDR3 has 14 amino acids.